The clone carrying this T cell receptor (beta chain) showed up many times. Its antigen is still unknown. This sample is part of a study of T-cell reconstitution after alpha-beta-depleted transplantation in children. Unique molecular identifiers were incorporated when the TCRbeta library was constructed. From the PCR reads, TCRdb called clonotypes with MiXCR, one entry per CDR3 protein. The table has about 640,000 distinct CDR3 sequences, over 10% seen once. Study-level points and caveats: Diversity of TCRbeta at day 60 was high in some patients, arising from surviving recipient T cells and thymic progenitors. Most T-cell counts and diversity one year after the transplant came from T cells that were newly produced.

This CDR3 contains 19 residues. V lost 0 bases to trimming and J lost 1 base; unmatched junction nucleotides: 13. CDR1 LGHNA and CDR2 YNFKEQ come from the germline V gene. The chain carries TRBV4-2 and TRBJ2-3; 7 positions match TRBD2. The material was PBMCs, mostly from graft donor cells, obtained 360 days after TCRalphabeta/CD19-depleted stem cell transplant. This clonotype originated in a male patient aged 10 to 17 who had a stem cell transplant for acute myeloid leukemia, so the T cells may come from the graft donor. The CDR3 here is CASSQEFAGAGPRTDTQYF. Written as DNA, the CDR3 is TGTGCCAGCAGCCAAGAATTCGCAGGAGCGGGACCCCGCACAGATACGCAGTATTTT.